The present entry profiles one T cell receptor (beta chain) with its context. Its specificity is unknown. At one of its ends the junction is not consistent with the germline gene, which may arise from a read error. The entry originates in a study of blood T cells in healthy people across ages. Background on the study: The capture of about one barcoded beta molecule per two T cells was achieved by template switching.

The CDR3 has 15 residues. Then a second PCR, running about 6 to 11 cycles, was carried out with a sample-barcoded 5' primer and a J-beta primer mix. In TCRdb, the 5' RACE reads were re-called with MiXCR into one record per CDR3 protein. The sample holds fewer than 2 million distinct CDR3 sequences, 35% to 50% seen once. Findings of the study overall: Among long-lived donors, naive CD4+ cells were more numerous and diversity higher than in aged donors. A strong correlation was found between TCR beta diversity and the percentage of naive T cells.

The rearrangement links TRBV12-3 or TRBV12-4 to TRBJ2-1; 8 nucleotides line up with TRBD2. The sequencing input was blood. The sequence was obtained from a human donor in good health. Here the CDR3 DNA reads TGTGCCGGCAGTTTAGTGGCGGGGGGTCCCAATGAGCAGTTCTTC. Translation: CAGSLVAGGPNEQFF.